This T cell receptor beta chain is from a study of blood T cells in healthy people across ages. Study-wide results and caveats: The authors considered diversity estimates from one million T cells to be underestimates.

A word on this clonotype: Its antigen is undetermined.

Sample-barcoded 5' priming and a J-beta primer mix drove a second PCR of roughly 7 to 11 cycles. TCRdb passed the 5' RACE reads through MiXCR, listing each CDR3 protein once. The sample holds over 1,200,000 distinct CDR3 sequences, 55% to 75% seen once. In germline, CDR1 is DFQATT, CDR2 SNEGSKA (reference sequence). The CDR3 is made up of 14 amino acids. Trimming shortened V by 1 base and J by 8 bases, and 17 bases separated the two germline ends. Input material: blood. This clonotype was sampled from a young man in good health. V and J are TRBV20-1 and TRBJ1-2, with a possible D match to TRBD1 (6 bases). CDR3 sequence: CSARGTRDRKGYTF. As DNA, the CDR3 is TGCAGTGCTAGAGGGACCCGAGACAGGAAAGGCTACACCTTC.